This T cell receptor (beta chain) was sequenced for a study of blood T cell repertoires in COVID-19. Study information: Sources were T cells, B-cell-depleted T cells, or PBMCs; the material itself was cDNA or gDNA.

This clone has a handful of counts. Seattle participants joined during active infection and were tracked over time. The V and J ends lost 0 bases and 6 bases, in that order; junction bases with no gene match: 3. The germline V gene encodes CDR1 LGHNT and CDR2 FRNRAP. This CDR3 region has 15 residues. The authors' processing: Amplification of reference gene primers provided the estimated nucleated cell counts. Only in-frame clones appear in the TCRdb table, and some are missing; sequencing was by immunoSEQ multiplex PCR. V and J calls and clone size come straight from that table; D and trimming were deduced from the DNA. The sample has more than 200,000 clones, around 86% seen once.

The chain carries TRBV12-5 and TRBJ2-3, with 10 bases matching TRBD1. Sample: peripheral blood. The TCR comes from a woman aged 50 to 60 with COVID-19, enrolled during active disease. CDR3 bases: TGTGCTAGTGGTTTGGTACGGGACAGGGGCGATACGCAGTATTTT. Amino acids: CASGLVRDRGDTQYF.